One T cell receptor (beta chain) is described in this entry. This sample was included in a study of blood T cells in healthy people across ages. A second PCR, run for about 7 to 12 cycles, used a sample-barcoded 5' primer plus a J-beta primer mix. TCRdb re-called the 5' RACE reads through MiXCR, storing one row per CDR3 protein. Here the sample spans roughly 2 million distinct CDR3 sequences, 49% being singletons. The V gene's germline CDR1 is SGHTA and CDR2 FQGTGA. The CDR3 sequence is 15 residues long. This clonotype originated in a woman aged 40 to 50 in good health. Material for sequencing was blood. This chain joins TRBV7-3 and TRBJ2-4; 10 bases agree with TRBD1. The J call may be faulty, since TRBJ2-5 better matches the DNA end. This CDR3 reads CASSLRGTGEETQYF. The DNA for the CDR3 is TGTGCCAGCAGCTTAAGGGGGACAGGGGAAGAGACCCAGTACTTC.